The TCR beta chain described here comes from a study of blood T cell repertoires in COVID-19. Authors' processing steps: Researchers report that nucleated cell counts were estimated from reference gene primer amplification. Clones were read by immunoSEQ multiplex PCR, and TCRdb kept only the in-frame ones, dropping some. V, J and clone size are taken as reported in that table, and D and trimming were inferred from the DNA itself. The sample yields about 300,000 clones, approximately 90% seen once. V was cut by 1 base and J by 8 bases, with 20 bases left in between. The CDR3 is 17 amino acids. Germline assignment: CDR1 SGHNT and CDR2 YENEEA.

The sequence came from a woman aged 18-29 years who had recovered from COVID-19. This chain connects TRBV11-3 to TRBJ1-4, with a tentative D call TRBD1 (5 bases). Sequencing was performed on PBMCs or T cells enriched from blood (not recorded which). CDR3 DNA sequence: TGTGCCAGCAGCTTAGTTTTTTGTGCAGGGTACGGGGAAAAACTGTTTTTT. Its protein is CASSLVFCAGYGEKLFF. Together with reference TRBV11-3 and TRBJ1-4, the CDR3 gives the full variable domain: EAGVVQSPRYKIIEKKQPVAFWCNPISGHNTLYWYLQNLGQGPELLIRYENEEAVDDSQLPKDRFSAERLKGVDSTLKIQPAELGDSAVYLCASSLVFCAGYGEKLFFGSGTQLSVL.